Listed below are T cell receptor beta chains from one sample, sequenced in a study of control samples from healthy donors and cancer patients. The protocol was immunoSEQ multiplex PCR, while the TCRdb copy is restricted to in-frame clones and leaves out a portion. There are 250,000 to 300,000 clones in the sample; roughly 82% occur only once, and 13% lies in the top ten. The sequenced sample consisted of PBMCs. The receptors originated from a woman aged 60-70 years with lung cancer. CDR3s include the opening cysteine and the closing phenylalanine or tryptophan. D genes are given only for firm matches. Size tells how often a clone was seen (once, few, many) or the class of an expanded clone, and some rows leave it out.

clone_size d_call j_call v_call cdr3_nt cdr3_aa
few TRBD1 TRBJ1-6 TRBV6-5 TGTGCCAGCAGGTTCGACAGGGAGGAAAATTCACCCCTCCACTTT CASRFDREENSPLHF
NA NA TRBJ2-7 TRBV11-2 TGTGCCAGCAGCCCCGCCGCACTGAGGCACGAGCAGTACTTC CASSPAALRHEQYF
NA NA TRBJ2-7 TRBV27 TGTGCCAGCAGTTTCTCTCCGCAGGGACCACACTACGAGCAGTACTTC CASSFSPQGPHYEQYF
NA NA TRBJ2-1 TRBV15 TGTGCCACCAGCAGCCCTGATCGATTACAAACTGTCTACAATGAGCAGTTCTTC CATSSPDRLQTVYNEQFF
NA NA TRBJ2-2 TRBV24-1 TGTGCCACCAGTGACGTCACCGCGAACACCGGGGAGCTGTTTTTT CATSDVTANTGELFF
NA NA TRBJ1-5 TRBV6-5 TGTGCCAGCAGTCGGACGGTCGATCAGCCCCAGCATTTT CASSRTVDQPQHF
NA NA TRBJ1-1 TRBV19 TGTGCCAGTAATATGCAGAGGAACACTGAAGCTTTCTTT CASNMQRNTEAFF
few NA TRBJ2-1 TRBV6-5 TGTGCCAGCAGCAACTACCCTCACACTAATGAGCAGTTCTTC CASSNYPHTNEQFF
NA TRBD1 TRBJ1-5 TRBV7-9 TGTGCCAGCAGCCGGGACAGCCCTAATCAGCCCCAGCATTTT CASSRDSPNQPQHF
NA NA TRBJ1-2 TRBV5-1 TGCGCCAGCAGCTTGACACAGGGCCGAGGCTACACCTTC CASSLTQGRGYTF
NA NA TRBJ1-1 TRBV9 TGTGCCAGCAGCGTAATAAGAGGTGGATACTTGAACACTGAAGCTTTCTTT CASSVIRGGYLNTEAFF
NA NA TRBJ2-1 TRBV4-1 TGCGCCAGCAGCCAAGGGGTTTCGGGGCGGTACAATGAGCAGTTCTTC CASSQGVSGRYNEQFF
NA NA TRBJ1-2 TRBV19 TGTGCCAGTAGAAGCTTCTATGGCTACACCTTC CASRSFYGYTF
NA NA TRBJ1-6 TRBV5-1 TGCGCCAGCAGCTTGAGGGCATATAATTCACCCCTCCACTTT CASSLRAYNSPLHF
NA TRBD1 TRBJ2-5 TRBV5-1 TGCGCCAGCAGCTTCTGGGGGGACAGGGCAGAGACCCAGTACTTC CASSFWGDRAETQYF
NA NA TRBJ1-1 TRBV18 TGTGCCAGCTCACCAACAGGGACTGAAGCTTTCTTT CASSPTGTEAFF
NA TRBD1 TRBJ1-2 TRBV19 TGTGCCAGTACCCCCCTGCAGGGGGGCCCTGCTAACTATGGCTACACCTTC CASTPLQGGPANYGYTF
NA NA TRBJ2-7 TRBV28 TGTGCCAGCAGCCTCTCCTGGCCCTACGAGCAGTACTTC CASSLSWPYEQYF
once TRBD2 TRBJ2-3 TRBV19 TGTGCCAGTAGTAACGGGCGAAGCGGGGGGGATACGCAGTATTTT CASSNGRSGGDTQYF
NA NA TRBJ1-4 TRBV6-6 TGTGCCAGCAGTTGGGGCCCTAATGAAAAACTGTTTTTT CASSWGPNEKLFF